This T cell receptor (beta chain) was found in a study of graft-versus-host responses after intestinal transplantation. The study's findings and limits: Recipient marrow contained GvH clones, some of which appeared first in ileum or blood. In patients with graft-donor T cell macrochimerism, allograft graft-versus-host to host-versus-graft clonal ratios were high.

TCRdb keeps only in-frame clones here, not all; method: immunoSEQ multiplex PCR. The table lists tens of thousands of clones, 91% of them singletons, with approximately 0.1% in the top ten. The CDR3 totals 16 residues. V was pared by 0 bases and J by 7 bases, with 15 bases between. Germline V CDR1 and CDR2: MGHRA, YSYEKL. As to this clone: The antigen remains undetermined.

Sequences were derived from unstimulated CD4+ T cells sorted from spleen or lymph node cells, sampled before intestinal transplant. The chain couples TRBV4-1 to TRBJ1-4; TRBD1 is a possible D gene (6 bases). This clonotype was sampled from a human donor who received an intestinal transplant. CDR3 protein: CASSQDWNRAGEKLFF. CDR3 sequence (DNA): TGCGCCAGCAGCCAAGATTGGAACAGGGCAGGTGAAAAACTGTTTTTT.